This entry is about one T cell receptor (beta chain). V was shortened by 6 bases and J by 7 bases, with 15 bases between the two germline ends. Germline CDR1 SNHLY, CDR2 FYNNEI. The CDR3 sequence is 13 residues long. Original processing notes: Nucleated cell number was recorded as an estimate derived from reference gene primer amplification. TCRdb's copy holds only in-frame clones and misses some; the assay was immunoSEQ multiplex PCR. V and J calls and clone size come straight from that table; D and trimming were deduced from the DNA. Among under 85,000 clones listed, approximately 83% were seen once. This entry belongs to a study of blood T cell repertoires in COVID-19. Study summary: Donors in the United States, Italy and Spain gave samples during acute or convalescent COVID-19. The analysed material was cDNA or gDNA that came from T cells, B-cell-depleted T cells, or PBMCs.

The chain employs TRBV2 and TRBJ1-2, with D possibly being TRBD1 (6 bases). Sequencing used peripheral blood. This sequence originates from a human donor in a cohort sampled during active COVID-19. CDR3 DNA sequence: TGTGCCAGCAGGGAGACAGGCTTCAGTGGCTACACCTTC. Amino acids: CASRETGFSGYTF.